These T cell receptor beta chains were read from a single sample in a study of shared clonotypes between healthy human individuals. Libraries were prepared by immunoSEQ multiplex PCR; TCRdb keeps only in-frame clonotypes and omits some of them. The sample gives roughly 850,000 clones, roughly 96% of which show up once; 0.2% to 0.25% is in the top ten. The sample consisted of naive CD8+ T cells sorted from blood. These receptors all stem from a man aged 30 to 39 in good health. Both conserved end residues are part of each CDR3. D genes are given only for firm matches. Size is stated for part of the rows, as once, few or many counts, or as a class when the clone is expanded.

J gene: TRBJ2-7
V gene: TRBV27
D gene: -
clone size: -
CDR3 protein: CASAEPGWHEQYF
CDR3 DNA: TGTGCCAGCGCCGAGCCAGGGTGGCACGAGCAGTACTTC

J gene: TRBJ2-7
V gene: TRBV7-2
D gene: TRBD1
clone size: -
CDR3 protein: CASSSGQGAYEQYF
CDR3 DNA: TGTGCCAGCAGCTCAGGACAGGGCGCCTACGAGCAGTACTTC

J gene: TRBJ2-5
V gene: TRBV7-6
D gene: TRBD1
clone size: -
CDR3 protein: CASSNTRDREYQETQYF
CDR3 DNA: TGTGCCAGCAGCAACACCCGGGACAGAGAGTACCAAGAGACCCAGTACTTC

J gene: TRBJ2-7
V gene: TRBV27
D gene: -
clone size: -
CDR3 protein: CASSRRAGDEQYF
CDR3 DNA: TGTGCCAGCAGTCGCCGGGCCGGGGACGAGCAGTACTTC

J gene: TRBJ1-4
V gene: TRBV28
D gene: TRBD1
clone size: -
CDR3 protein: CASSPDRNHEKLFF
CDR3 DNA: TGTGCCAGCAGTCCGGACAGGAACCATGAAAAACTGTTTTTT

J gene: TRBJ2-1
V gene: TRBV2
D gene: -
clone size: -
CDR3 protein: CASSESSPSSYNEQFF
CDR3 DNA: TGTGCCAGCAGTGAATCGTCACCGAGCTCCTACAATGAGCAGTTCTTC

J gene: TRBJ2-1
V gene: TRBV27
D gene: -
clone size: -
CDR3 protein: CASNRRGRLEEQFF
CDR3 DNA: TGTGCCAGCAATCGACGGGGGAGGTTGGAAGAGCAGTTCTTC

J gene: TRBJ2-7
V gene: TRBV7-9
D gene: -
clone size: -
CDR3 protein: CASSLTREYYEQYF
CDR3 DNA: TGTGCCAGCAGCTTAACGAGGGAGTACTACGAGCAGTACTTC

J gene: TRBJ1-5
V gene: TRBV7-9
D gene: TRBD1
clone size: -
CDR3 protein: CASSSDRAGDQPQHF
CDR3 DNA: TGTGCCAGCAGCTCGGACAGGGCAGGAGATCAGCCCCAGCATTTT

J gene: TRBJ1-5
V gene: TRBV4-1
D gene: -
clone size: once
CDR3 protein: CASSRQDNQPQHF
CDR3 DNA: TGCGCCAGCAGCCGACAGGACAATCAGCCCCAGCATTTT

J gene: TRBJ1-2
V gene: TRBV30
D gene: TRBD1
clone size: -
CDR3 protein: CAWVLTGSNYGYTF
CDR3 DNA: TGTGCCTGGGTATTGACAGGGTCAAACTATGGCTACACCTTC

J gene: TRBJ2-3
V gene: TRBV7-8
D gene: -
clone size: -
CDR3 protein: CASSLAGASTDTQYF
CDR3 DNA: TGTGCCAGCAGCCTCGCGGGTGCGAGCACAGATACGCAGTATTTT

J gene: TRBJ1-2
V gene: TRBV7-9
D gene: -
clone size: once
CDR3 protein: CASTSGQSGYTF
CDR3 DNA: TGTGCCAGCACCTCAGGCCAAAGTGGCTACACCTTC

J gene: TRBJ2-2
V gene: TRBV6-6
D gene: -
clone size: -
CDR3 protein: CASSYSWEDTGELFF
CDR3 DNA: TGTGCCAGCAGTTACTCGTGGGAGGACACCGGGGAGCTGTTTTTT

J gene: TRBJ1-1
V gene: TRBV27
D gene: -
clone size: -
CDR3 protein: CASSPVYRNTEAFF
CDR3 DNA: TGTGCCAGCAGCCCGGTCTATAGGAACACTGAAGCTTTCTTT

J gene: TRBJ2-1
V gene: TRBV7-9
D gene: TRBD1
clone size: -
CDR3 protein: CASSTPTGQGVLNEQFF
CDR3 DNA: TGTGCCAGCAGCACCCCTACGGGACAGGGGGTTCTTAATGAGCAGTTCTTC

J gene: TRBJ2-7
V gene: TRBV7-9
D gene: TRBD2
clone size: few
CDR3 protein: CASSSQGLAGAYQQYF
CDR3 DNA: TGTGCCAGCAGCAGCCAGGGACTAGCGGGAGCCTACCAGCAGTACTTC

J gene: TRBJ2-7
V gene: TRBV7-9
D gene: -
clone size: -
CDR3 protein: CASSPRGSTYEQYF
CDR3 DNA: TGTGCCAGCAGCCCGAGAGGGTCCACCTACGAGCAGTACTTC

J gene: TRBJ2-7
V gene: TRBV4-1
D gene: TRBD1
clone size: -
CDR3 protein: CASSQARSLGTGSTHEQYF
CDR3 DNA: TGCGCCAGCAGCCAAGCTCGATCCCTAGGGACAGGGAGTACCCACGAGCAGTACTTC

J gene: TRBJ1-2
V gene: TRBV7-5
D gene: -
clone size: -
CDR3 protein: CVGECGHGYTF
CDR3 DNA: TGTGTCGGAGAATGCGGTCATGGCTACACCTTC

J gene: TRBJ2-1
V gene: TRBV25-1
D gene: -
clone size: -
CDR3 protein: CASSDSDSYNEQFF
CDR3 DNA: TGTGCCAGCAGTGACTCGGACAGCTACAATGAGCAGTTCTTC

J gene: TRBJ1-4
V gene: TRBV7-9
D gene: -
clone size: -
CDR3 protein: CASSHSAGQGIEKLFF
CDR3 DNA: TGTGCCAGCAGCCATAGCGCGGGTCAGGGGATCGAAAAACTGTTTTTT

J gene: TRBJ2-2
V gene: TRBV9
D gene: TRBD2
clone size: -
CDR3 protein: CASSVPRSGSGGTGELFF
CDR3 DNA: TGTGCCAGCAGCGTTCCTCGTAGCGGGAGCGGTGGCACCGGGGAGCTGTTTTTT

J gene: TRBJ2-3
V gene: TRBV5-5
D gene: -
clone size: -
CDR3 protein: CASSLVPGADTQYF
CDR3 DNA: TGTGCCAGCAGCTTGGTTCCGGGGGCAGATACGCAGTATTTT

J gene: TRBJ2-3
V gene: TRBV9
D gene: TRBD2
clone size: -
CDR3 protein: CASSVATSGRKLDTQYF
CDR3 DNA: TGTGCCAGCAGCGTAGCTACCAGCGGGAGAAAGCTGGATACGCAGTATTTT

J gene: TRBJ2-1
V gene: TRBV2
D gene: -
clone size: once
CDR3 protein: CASSGWTYNEQFF
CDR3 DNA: TGTGCCAGCAGTGGTTGGACCTACAATGAGCAGTTCTTC

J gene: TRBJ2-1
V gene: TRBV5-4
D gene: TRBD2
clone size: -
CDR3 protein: CASSFLAGTSGGLATNEQFF
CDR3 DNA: TGTGCCAGCAGCTTCTTAGCCGGGACTAGCGGGGGGTTGGCAACCAATGAGCAGTTCTTC

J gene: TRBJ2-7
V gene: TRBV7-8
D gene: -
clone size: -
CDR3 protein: CASSAPENGWSYEQYF
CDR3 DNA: TGTGCCAGCAGCGCGCCGGAGAACGGGTGGTCCTACGAGCAGTACTTC

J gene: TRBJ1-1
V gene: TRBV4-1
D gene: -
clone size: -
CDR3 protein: CASSPPDSRLNTEAFF
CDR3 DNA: TGCGCCAGCAGCCCCCCCGACTCGAGGTTGAACACTGAAGCTTTCTTT

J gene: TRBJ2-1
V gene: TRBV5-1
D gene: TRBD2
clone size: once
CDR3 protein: CASSSEGLAGGTYNEQFF
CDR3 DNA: TGCGCCAGCAGCTCCGAGGGCCTAGCGGGAGGCACCTACAATGAGCAGTTCTTC

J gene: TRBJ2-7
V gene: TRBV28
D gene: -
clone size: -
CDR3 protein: CAIGLGEQYF
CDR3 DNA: TGTGCCATAGGGCTTGGGGAGCAGTACTTC

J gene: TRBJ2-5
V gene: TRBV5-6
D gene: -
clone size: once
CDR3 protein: CASSLRQVRQETQYF
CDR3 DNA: TGTGCCAGCAGCTTGAGGCAGGTCCGGCAAGAGACCCAGTACTTC

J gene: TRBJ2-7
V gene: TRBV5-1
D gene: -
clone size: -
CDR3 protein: CASSPGQLYEQYF
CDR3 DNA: TGCGCCAGCAGCCCCGGACAGCTCTACGAGCAGTACTTC

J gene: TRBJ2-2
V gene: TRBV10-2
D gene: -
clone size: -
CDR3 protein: CASSDPNTGELFF
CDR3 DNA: TGCGCCAGCAGTGATCCGAACACCGGGGAGCTGTTTTTT

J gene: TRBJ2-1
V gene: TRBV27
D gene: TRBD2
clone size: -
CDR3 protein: CASSPLTSGSSYNEQFF
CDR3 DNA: TGTGCCAGCAGTCCCCTGACTAGCGGGAGTTCCTACAATGAGCAGTTCTTC

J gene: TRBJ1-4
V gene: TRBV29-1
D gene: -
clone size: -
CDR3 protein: CSVLTVREKLFF
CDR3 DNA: TGCAGCGTTCTTACAGTTCGTGAAAAACTGTTTTTT

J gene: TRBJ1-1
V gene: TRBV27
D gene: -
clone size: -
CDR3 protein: CASSLIGENTEAFF
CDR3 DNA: TGTGCCAGCAGTTTAATAGGAGAGAACACTGAAGCTTTCTTT

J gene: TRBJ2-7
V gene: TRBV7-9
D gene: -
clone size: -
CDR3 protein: CASSILQGAYEQYF
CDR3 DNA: TGTGCCAGCAGCATATTACAGGGCGCCTACGAGCAGTACTTC

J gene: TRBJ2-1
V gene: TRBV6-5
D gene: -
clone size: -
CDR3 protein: CASRLERSSYNEQFF
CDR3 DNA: TGTGCCAGCCGCCTCGAGCGGAGCTCCTACAATGAGCAGTTCTTC

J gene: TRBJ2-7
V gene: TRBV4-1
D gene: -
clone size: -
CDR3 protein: CASSQVEEGYEQYF
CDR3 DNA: TGCGCCAGCAGCCAAGTTGAGGAGGGTTACGAGCAGTACTTC

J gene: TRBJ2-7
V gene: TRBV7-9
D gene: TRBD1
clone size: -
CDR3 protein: CASSPYRGQSYEQYF
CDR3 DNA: TGTGCCAGCAGCCCATACAGGGGGCAGTCCTACGAGCAGTACTTC

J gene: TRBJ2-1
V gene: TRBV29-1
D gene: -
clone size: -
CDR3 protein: CSVETSSSYNEQFF
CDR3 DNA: TGCAGCGTTGAAACTAGTAGCTCCTACAATGAGCAGTTCTTC

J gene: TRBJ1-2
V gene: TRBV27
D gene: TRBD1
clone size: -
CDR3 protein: CASSLYRGIGYTF
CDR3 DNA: TGTGCCAGCAGTTTGTACAGGGGGATTGGCTACACCTTC

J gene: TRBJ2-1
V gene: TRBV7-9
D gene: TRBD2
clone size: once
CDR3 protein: CASSPPRGVGNEQFF
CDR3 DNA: TGTGCCAGCAGCCCACCCCGGGGGGTTGGGAATGAGCAGTTCTTC

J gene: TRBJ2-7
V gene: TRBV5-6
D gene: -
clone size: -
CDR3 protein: CASSSTRSDEQYF
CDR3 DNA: TGTGCCAGCAGCAGTACCCGGAGTGACGAGCAGTACTTC

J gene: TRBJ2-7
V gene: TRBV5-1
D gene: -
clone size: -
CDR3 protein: CASTPDDYSYEQYF
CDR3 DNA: TGCGCCAGCACCCCGGATGACTACTCCTACGAGCAGTACTTC

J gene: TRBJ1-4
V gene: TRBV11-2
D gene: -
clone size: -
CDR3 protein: CASSATGRSDAKLFF
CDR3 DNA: TGTGCCAGCAGCGCAACAGGGCGGTCAGATGCAAAACTGTTTTTT

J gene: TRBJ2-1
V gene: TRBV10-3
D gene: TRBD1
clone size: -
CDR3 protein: CAISVVGQGNNEQFF
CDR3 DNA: TGTGCCATCAGCGTGGTGGGACAGGGGAACAATGAGCAGTTCTTC

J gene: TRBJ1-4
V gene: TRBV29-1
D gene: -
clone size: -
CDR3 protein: CSVDWSNRDNEKLFF
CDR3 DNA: TGCAGCGTTGATTGGTCCAACAGAGATAATGAAAAACTGTTTTTT

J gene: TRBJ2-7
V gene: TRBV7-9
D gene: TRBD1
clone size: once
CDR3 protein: CASSLDRGSEQYF
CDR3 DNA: TGTGCCAGCAGCTTGGACAGGGGATCCGAGCAGTACTTC

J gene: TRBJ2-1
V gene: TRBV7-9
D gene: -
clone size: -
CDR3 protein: CASSTLGTYNEQFF
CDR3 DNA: TGTGCCAGCAGCACTCTGGGGACCTACAATGAGCAGTTCTTC

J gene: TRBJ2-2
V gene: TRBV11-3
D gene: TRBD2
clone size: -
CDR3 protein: CASSLTTSGRGVGELFF
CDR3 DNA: TGTGCCAGCAGCTTAACGACTAGCGGGAGAGGGGTCGGGGAGCTGTTTTTT

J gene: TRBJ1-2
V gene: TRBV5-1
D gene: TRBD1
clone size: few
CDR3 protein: CASSLEGADYGYTF
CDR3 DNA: TGCGCCAGCAGCTTGGAGGGGGCGGATTATGGCTACACCTTC

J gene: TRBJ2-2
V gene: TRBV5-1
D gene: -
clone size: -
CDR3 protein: CASSPPSGVFRLGELFF
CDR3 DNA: TGCGCCAGCAGCCCCCCCTCGGGGGTTTTTCGGCTTGGGGAGCTGTTTTTT

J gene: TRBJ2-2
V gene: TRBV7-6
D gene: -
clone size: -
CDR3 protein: CASSYGTGNTGELFF
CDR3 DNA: TGTGCCAGCAGCTACGGCACAGGGAATACCGGGGAGCTGTTTTTT

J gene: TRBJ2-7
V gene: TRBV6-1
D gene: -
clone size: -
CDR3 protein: CASSGRGFYEQYF
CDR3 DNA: TGTGCCAGCAGTGGCAGGGGATTCTACGAGCAGTACTTC

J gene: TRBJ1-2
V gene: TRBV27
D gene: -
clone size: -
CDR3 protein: CASSFNGGATYGYTF
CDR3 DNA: TGTGCCAGCAGTTTCAACGGGGGCGCTACATATGGCTACACCTTC

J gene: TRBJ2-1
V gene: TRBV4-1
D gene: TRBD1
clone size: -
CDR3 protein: CASSQYFTGGNNEQFF
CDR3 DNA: TGCGCCAGCAGCCAATACTTTACAGGGGGGAACAATGAGCAGTTCTTC

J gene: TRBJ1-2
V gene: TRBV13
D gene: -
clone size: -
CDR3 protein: CASSYGDYGYTF
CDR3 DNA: TGTGCCAGCAGCTACGGAGACTATGGCTACACCTTC